Below, one T cell receptor beta chain is given with its context. Antigen: not known. These data belong to a study of T cell responses to AZD1222 COVID-19 vaccine. Study-wide findings and caveats: Repertoires were collected only later (after the peak T cell response had occurred). Vaccine-associated CD4 TCRs spanned spike, dominant at 160-218 and 743-854. Reportedly, close to half of spike-specific TCRs are directed against unmutated variant regions. Seropositive at baseline were only a handful of AZD1222 recipients.

Measured with immunoSEQ multiplex PCR; TCRdb has only the in-frame clones, and not every one. Of about 150,000 clones in the sample, 94% were seen once. The TCR comes from an adult in good health. The material was peripheral blood, obtained on day 0 of AZD1222 vaccination.

CDR3 in DNA: TGTGCCAGCAGGGGTTCCGCGTACCAAGAGACCCAGTACTTC. Its protein is CASRGSAYQETQYF. The rearrangement uses TRBV6-5 and TRBJ2-5; no reliable D call. The length of the CDR3 is 14 residues. In germline, CDR1 is MNHEY, CDR2 SVGAGI. Trimming took 6 bases from V and 0 from J, leaving 11 bases between them.